This T cell receptor (beta chain) was documented in a study of T cell clonotyping in hematopoietic cell transplantation. Study details: Recipient samples before transplant were obtained post-cytoreduction.

Study-wide findings and caveats: Pathologically expanded recipient clonotypes increased progressively from day 30 to day 180 as diversity fell.

The data were produced by immunoSEQ multiplex PCR, yet TCRdb's version contains in-frame clones alone and is incomplete. The sample contains about 29,000 clones, roughly 80% of which appear only once. For this clone: As yet, its antigen is unknown.

Time point indicated: recipient sample about 28 days before transplant, after cytoreduction. The V gene's germline CDR1 is MGHRA and CDR2 YSYEKL. With 5 bases clipped from V and 7 bases from J, the junction kept 2 bases outside the gene matches. The CDR3 totals 12 residues. The chain has TRBV4-1 and TRBJ2-1; 7 bases line up with TRBD2. This specimen consisted of peripheral blood mononuclear cells, obtained before stem cell transplant. The receptor was isolated from a woman aged 25 to 45 with chronic myeloid leukemia. Some clones in this sample may be carry-over from other donors' samples. Written as DNA, the CDR3 is TGCGCCAGCAGCGTCGGGGGGAATGAGCAGTTCTTC. Its translation: CASSVGGNEQFF.